These 13 T cell receptor beta chains originate from one sample sequenced in a study of response to subunit inactivated influenza vaccine. TCRdb re-analysed the RT-PCR reads in MiXCR, keeping a single row per CDR3 protein. The sample lists over 800,000 distinct CDR3 sequences, 21% occurring once. This specimen consisted of PBMCs from blood, obtained about 5 days after vaccination. The origin of the receptors is a man between 45 and 60 years old who received an inactivated influenza vaccine.

This clonotype was picked up a small number of times. The chain combines TRBV20-1 with TRBJ1-1; unclear D gene. Deletions cut 3 bases from V and 1 base from J, with 12 bases between. The CDR3 is 14 residues long. Germline assignment: CDR1 DFQATT and CDR2 SNEGSKA (reference sequence). CDR3 coding DNA: TGCAGTGCTAGTGGGAGCGCTTCGAACACTGAAGCTTTCTTT. Translation gives CSASGSASNTEAFF.

The sample holds a few counts of this clonotype. V gene TRBV6-5 combines with J gene TRBJ2-3; no definite D call. The V gene's germline CDR1 is MNHEY and CDR2 SVGAGI. V was clipped by 2 bases and J by 5 bases, with 5 bases between them. There are 12 residues in the CDR3. CDR3 in DNA: TGTGCCAGCAGTTACCAAGGAGATACGCAGTATTTT. It codes for CASSYQGDTQYF.

The chain is built from TRBV7-9 and TRBJ1-1; no clear D gene. From germline, CDR1 is SEHNR and CDR2 FQNEAQ (reference sequence). The CDR3 covers 15 residues. Deletions cut 1 base from V and 0 bases from J, with 9 bases between. CDR3 loop: CASSLEVSVNTEAFF. The CDR3 DNA sequence: TGTGCCAGCAGCTTAGAGGTTTCCGTGAACACTGAAGCTTTCTTT.

V usage is TRBV15 and J usage is TRBJ2-1; tentatively, D is TRBD1 (5 bases). From germline, CDR1 is LNHNV and CDR2 YYDKDF (reference sequence). V was shortened by 0 bases and J by 3 bases, with 12 bases between the two germline ends. CDR3 length: 16 amino acids. This CDR3 is CATSRDRAGLYNEQFF. The CDR3 bases are TGTGCCACCAGCAGAGATAGGGCAGGGCTCTACAATGAGCAGTTCTTC. The whole variable domain, filled in from reference TRBV15 and TRBJ2-1, reads DAMVIQNPRYQVTQFGKPVTLSCSQTLNHNVMYWYQQKSSQAPKLLFHYYDKDFNNEADTPDNFQSRRPNTSFCFLDIRSPGLGDTAMYLCATSRDRAGLYNEQFFGPGTRLTVL.

The chain combines TRBV20-1 with TRBJ1-5; D is possibly TRBD1 (6 bases). CDR3 length equals 14 residues. The V gene lost 6 bases and the J gene lost 5 bases, with 17 bases spanning the gap. Germline CDR1 reads DFQATT; CDR2 reads SNEGSKA (reference sequence). The CDR3 loop reads CSAAQGSRDQPQHF. DNA of the CDR3: TGCAGTGCGGCTCAGGGGTCTCGGGATCAGCCCCAGCATTTT.

The rearrangement joins TRBV6-1 to TRBJ2-7, with 7 bases identical to TRBD1. Looked up from germline, CDR1 is MNHNS and CDR2 is SASEGT. This CDR3 spans 14 amino acids. J gave up 5 bases and V 5 bases, and 9 bases lay outside the gene matches. Here the CDR3 reads CASSPWQGDDEQYF. As DNA, the CDR3 is TGTGCCAGCAGTCCCTGGCAGGGGGACGACGAGCAGTACTTC.

J is TRBJ1-1 and V is TRBV7-2, with 9 positions matching TRBD1. Germline loops: CDR1 SGHTA, CDR2 FQGNSA. The CDR3 is made up of 14 amino acids. Trimming removed 1 base from V and 7 bases from J; junction bases left unmatched: 4. DNA for the CDR3: TGTGCCAGCAGCTTAGGTTACAGGGGGCGTGAAGCTTTCTTT. It specifies CASSLGYRGREAFF. Full variable domain (missing parts from reference TRBV7-2 and TRBJ1-1): GAGVSQSPSNKVTEKGKDVELRCDPISGHTALYWYRQSLGQGLEFLIYFQGNSAPDKSGLPSDRFSAERTGGSVSTLTIQRTQQEDSAVYLCASSLGYRGREAFFGQGTRLTVV.

This clonotype showed up just a few times. The chain carries TRBV12-3 or TRBV12-4 and TRBJ2-3, with D perhaps TRBD1 or TRBD2 (5 bases each). V was shortened by 6 bases and J by 3 bases, with 13 bases between the two germline ends. This CDR3 comprises 14 residues. The CDR3 spells CASRQLGGTDTQYF. The DNA for the CDR3 is TGTGCCAGCAGACAACTTGGGGGAACAGATACGCAGTATTTT.

This chain connects TRBV27 to TRBJ2-1, with D possibly matching TRBD2 (6 bases). CDR3 length equals 13 residues. Trimming left V 8 bases short and J 7 bases short, with 15 bases between. CDR1 is MNHEY, CDR2 SMNVEV, per germline (reference sequence). The CDR3 is CASRRGTRNEQFF. The CDR3, as DNA: TGTGCCAGCCGTCGTGGGACTCGTAATGAGCAGTTCTTC.

The rearrangement joins TRBV7-6 to TRBJ2-7; no definite D call. Germline values: CDR1 SGHVS, CDR2 FNYEAQ. The CDR3 consists of 12 residues. V lost 5 bases to trimming and J lost 3 bases, with 8 bases between them. The CDR3, as DNA: TGTGCCAGCAGCCTGGACGACTACGAGCAGTACTTC. Translation gives CASSLDDYEQYF.

The V call is TRBV5-1, the J call TRBJ2-3, with 7 positions matching TRBD1. Per the germline V gene, CDR1 is SGHRS and CDR2 is YFSETQ. The CDR3 is 18 amino acids. The V gene end was trimmed by 4 bases and the J gene end by 3 bases; junction bases not matched to a gene: 17. The CDR3 DNA is TGCGCCAGCAGCCCTGGCAAGGGGGCCCGAATCTTGACAGATACGCAGTATTTT. Its translation: CASSPGKGARILTDTQYF.

The chain employs TRBV9 and TRBJ2-7; a possible D gene is TRBD1 (5 bases). V was cut by 1 base and J by 4 bases, with 12 bases left in between. The CDR3 covers 14 residues. Per germline, CDR1 SGDLS and CDR2 YYNGEE. The CDR3 bases are TGTGCCAGCAGCGTAAGGGGCGGTCCTTACGAGCAGTACTTC. It codes for CASSVRGGPYEQYF.

This clonotype was detected only a few times. This chain connects TRBV12-3 or TRBV12-4 to TRBJ2-6, with a weak D call TRBD1 (6 bases). This CDR3 spans 15 amino acids. Trimming took off 5 bases at V and 0 bases at J, with 8 bases between the two ends. The CDR3, as DNA: TGTGCCAGCAGTACAGGGAACTCTGGGGCCAACGTCCTGACTTTC. This gives the protein CASSTGNSGANVLTF.